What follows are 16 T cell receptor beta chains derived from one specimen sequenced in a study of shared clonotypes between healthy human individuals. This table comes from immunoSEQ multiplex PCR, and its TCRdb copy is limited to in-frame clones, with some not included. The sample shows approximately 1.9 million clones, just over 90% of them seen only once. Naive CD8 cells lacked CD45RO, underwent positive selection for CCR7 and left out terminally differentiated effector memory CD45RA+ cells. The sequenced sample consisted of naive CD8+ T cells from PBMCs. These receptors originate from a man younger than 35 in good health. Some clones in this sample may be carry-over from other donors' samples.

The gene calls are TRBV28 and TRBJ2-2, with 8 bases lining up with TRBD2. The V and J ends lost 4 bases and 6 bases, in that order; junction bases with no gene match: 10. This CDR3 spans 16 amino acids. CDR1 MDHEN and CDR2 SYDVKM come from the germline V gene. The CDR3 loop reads CASSYSAGANPGELFF. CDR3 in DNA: TGTGCCAGCAGTTACTCAGCGGGAGCTAACCCCGGGGAGCTGTTTTTT.

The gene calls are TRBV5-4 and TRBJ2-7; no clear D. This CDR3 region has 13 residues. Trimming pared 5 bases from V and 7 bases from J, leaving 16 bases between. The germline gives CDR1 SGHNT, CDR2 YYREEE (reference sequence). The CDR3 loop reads CASRSNSSLEQYF. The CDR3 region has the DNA TGTGCCAGCAGGAGTAATAGCTCCCTAGAGCAGTACTTC. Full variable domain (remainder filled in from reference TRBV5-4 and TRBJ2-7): ETGVTQSPTHLIKTRGQQVTLRCSSQSGHNTVSWYQQALGQGPQFIFQYYREEENGRGNFPPRFSGLQFPNYSSELNVNALELDDSALYLCASRSNSSLEQYFGPGTRLTVT.

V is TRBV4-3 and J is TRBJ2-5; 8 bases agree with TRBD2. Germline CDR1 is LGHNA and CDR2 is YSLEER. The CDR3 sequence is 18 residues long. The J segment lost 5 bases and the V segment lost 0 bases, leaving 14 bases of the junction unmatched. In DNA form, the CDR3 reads TGCGCCAGCAGCCAAGATTCCGCGGGAGGAGCTGTACTGGAGACCCAGTACTTC. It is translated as CASSQDSAGGAVLETQYF.

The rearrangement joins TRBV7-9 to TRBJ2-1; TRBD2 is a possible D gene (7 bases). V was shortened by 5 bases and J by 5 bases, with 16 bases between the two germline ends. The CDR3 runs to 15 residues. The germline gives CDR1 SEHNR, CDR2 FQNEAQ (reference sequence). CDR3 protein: CASSQPGGRDNEQFF. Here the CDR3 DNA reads TGTGCCAGCAGCCAGCCGGGGGGCCGGGACAATGAGCAGTTCTTC.

The CDR3 DNA reads TGCGCCAGCAGTTTAGGGTCGATTAACTATGGCTACACCTTC. It translates to CASSLGSINYGYTF. The rearrangement joins TRBV4-1 to TRBJ1-2; D not resolved. This CDR3 has 14 amino acids. Trimming left V 6 bases short and J 1 base short, with 12 bases between. Germline CDR1 is MGHRA and CDR2 is YSYEKL.

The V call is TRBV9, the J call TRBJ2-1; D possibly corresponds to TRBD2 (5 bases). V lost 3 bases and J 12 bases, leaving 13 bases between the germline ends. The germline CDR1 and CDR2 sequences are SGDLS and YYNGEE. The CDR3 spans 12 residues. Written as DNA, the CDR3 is TGTGCCAGCAGCGCCAGAGGTGAGGGGCAGTTCTTC. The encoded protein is CASSARGEGQFF.

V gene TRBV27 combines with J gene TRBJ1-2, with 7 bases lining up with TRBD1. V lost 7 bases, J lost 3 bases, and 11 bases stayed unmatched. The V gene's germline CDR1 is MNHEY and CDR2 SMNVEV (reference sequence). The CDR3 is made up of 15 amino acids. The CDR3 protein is CASIPHRGGDYGYTF. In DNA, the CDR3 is TGTGCCAGCATCCCCCACAGGGGAGGGGACTATGGCTACACCTTC.

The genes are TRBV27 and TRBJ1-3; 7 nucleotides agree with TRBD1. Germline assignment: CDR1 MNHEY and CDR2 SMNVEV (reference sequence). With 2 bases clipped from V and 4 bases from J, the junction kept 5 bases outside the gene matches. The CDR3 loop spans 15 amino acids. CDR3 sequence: CASSLTGAPGNTIYF. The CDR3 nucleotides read TGTGCCAGCAGTTTAACAGGGGCTCCCGGAAACACCATATATTTT.

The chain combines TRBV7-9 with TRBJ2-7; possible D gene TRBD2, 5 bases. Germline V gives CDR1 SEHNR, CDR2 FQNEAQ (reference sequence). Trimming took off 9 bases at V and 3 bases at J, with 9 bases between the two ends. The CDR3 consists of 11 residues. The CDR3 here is CASTEDYEQYF. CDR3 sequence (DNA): TGTGCCAGTACGGAGGACTACGAGCAGTACTTC.

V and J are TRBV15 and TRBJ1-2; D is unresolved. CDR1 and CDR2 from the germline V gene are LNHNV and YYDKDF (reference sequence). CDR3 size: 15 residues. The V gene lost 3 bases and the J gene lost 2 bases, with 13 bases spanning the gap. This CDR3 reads CATSRARAGNYGYTF. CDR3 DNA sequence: TGTGCCACCAGCAGGGCCCGGGCCGGGAACTATGGCTACACCTTC.

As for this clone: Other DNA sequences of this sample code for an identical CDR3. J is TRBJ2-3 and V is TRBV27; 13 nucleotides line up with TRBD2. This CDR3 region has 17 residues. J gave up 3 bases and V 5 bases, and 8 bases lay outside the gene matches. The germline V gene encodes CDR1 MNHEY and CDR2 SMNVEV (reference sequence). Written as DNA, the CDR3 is TGTGCCAGCAGTCCCCTAGGGACTAGCGGGACGACAGATACGCAGTATTTT. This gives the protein CASSPLGTSGTTDTQYF.

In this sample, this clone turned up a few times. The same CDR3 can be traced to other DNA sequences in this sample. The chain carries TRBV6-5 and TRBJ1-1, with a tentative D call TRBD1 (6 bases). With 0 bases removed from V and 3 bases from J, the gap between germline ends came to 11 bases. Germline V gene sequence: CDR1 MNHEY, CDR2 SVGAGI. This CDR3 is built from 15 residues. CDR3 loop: CASSYSRAGDTEAFF. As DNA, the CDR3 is TGTGCCAGCAGTTACTCGAGGGCAGGGGACACTGAAGCTTTCTTT.

In nucleotides, the CDR3 is TGTGCCAGCAGCCAGACTAGCGACTACGAGCAGTACTTC. Its translation is CASSQTSDYEQYF. V and J are TRBV6-1 and TRBJ2-7, with TRBD2 identical over 8 bases. The CDR3 loop spans 13 amino acids. Losses at the gene ends were 6 bases for V and 3 bases for J; bases not matched to a gene: 4. CDR1 and CDR2 from the germline V gene are MNHNS and SASEGT.

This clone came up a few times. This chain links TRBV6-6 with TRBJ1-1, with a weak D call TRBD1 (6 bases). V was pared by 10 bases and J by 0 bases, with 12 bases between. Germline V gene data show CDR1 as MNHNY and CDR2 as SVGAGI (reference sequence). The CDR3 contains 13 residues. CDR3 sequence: CATLQGLNTEAFF. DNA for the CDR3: TGTGCCACCCTACAGGGATTGAACACTGAAGCTTTCTTT.

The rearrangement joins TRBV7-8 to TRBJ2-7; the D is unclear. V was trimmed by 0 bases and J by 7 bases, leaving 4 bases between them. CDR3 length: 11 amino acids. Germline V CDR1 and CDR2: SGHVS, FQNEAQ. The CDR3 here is CASSLALEQYF. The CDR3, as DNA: TGTGCCAGCAGCTTAGCGCTAGAGCAGTACTTC.

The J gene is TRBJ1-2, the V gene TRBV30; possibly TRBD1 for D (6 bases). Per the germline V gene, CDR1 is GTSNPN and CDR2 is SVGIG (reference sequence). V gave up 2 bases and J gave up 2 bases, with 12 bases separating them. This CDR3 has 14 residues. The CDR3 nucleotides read TGTGCCTGGAGTAACCGGGACACCAACTATGGCTACACCTTC. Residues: CAWSNRDTNYGYTF.